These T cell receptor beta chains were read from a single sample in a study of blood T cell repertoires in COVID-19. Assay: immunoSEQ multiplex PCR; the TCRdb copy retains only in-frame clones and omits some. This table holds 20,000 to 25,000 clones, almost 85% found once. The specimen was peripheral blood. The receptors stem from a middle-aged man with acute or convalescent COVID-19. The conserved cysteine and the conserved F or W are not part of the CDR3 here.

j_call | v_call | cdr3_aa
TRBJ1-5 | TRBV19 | ASSSIRTGGNQPQH
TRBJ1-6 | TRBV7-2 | ASSLSRGKDSPLH
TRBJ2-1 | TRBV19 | ASSRTGNEQF
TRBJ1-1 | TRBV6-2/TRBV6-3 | ASSLEGLKNTEAF
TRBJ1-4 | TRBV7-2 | ASSLDGGTTNEKLF
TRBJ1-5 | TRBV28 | ASSFRGTGGQPQH
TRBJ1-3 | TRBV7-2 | ASSLVGTGGTGNTIY
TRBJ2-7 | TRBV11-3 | ASSHSGSAYEQY
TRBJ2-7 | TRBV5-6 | ASSLGRTIYEQY
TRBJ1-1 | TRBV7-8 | ASSLDRNTEAF
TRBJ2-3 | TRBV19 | ASSMVSGGATDTQY
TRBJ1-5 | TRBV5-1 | ASSLVGENQPQH
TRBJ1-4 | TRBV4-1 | ASSQEGAPNEKLF
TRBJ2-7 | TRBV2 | ASSHETSGASYEQY
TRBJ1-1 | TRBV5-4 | ASSLDWEVAF
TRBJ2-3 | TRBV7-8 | ASSLGQTDTQY
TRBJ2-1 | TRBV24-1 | ATSDLPGVGGLHYNEQF
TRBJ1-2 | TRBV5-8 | ASSRYRDSDGYT
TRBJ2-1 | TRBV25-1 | ASSPYGGSEGYEQF
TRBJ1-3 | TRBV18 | ASSHGTGGRNTIY